The 22 T cell receptor beta chains below all came from one sample that was sequenced in a study of cytomegalovirus exposure and HLA in healthy donors (dated by TCRdb to 2016 to 2017). Library prep was done by the immunoSEQ multiplex PCR assay. For the multiplex PCR, a mixture combining 60 forward primers for TCR Vbeta segments and 13 reverse primers for TCR Jbeta segments was used. The immuneACCESS repertoire file appears here via TCRdb, limited to in-frame rearrangements. These files lack a portion of the clones; in checked studies, under half of the deficit traces to unresolved V genes, and the cause of the others is not known. The sample table shows about 160,000 clones, and 76% are seen once. About 1.3% of the sample is in the top ten clones. The sample taken for sequencing was PBMCs. The origin of the receptors is a man in his 60s in good health and CMV-seronegative.

This clone was recorded a few times. The V and J genes are TRBV7-2 and TRBJ1-2; TRBD1 might be the D (5 bases). Germline lookup yields CDR1 SGHTA and CDR2 FQGNSA. The CDR3 extends over 15 amino acids. The V and J ends lost 6 bases and 6 bases respectively, with 20 bases between them. The CDR3 DNA follows: TGTGCCAGCAGTATTAGTCCGACAGATCGAGATGGCTACACCTTC. Its translation: CASSISPTDRDGYTF.

This clone was observed a handful of times. The gene calls are TRBV28 and TRBJ1-1, with D perhaps TRBD1 (6 bases). CDR3 length: 15 amino acids. CDR1 is MDHEN and CDR2 is SYDVKM in the germline V gene. The V gene lost 7 bases and the J gene lost 5 bases, with 20 bases spanning the gap. The CDR3: CASTPPGMQGTEAFF. CDR3 nucleotides: TGTGCCAGCACCCCACCGGGGATGCAGGGGACTGAAGCTTTCTTT.

The rearrangement uses TRBV10-2 and TRBJ2-5, with 7 positions matching TRBD2. The J call may be faulty, since TRBJ2-7 better matches the DNA end. This CDR3 contains 15 residues. Germline V lookup: CDR1 WSHSY, CDR2 SAAADI. CDR3: CASSPGGSSSYEQYF. CDR3 coding DNA: TGCGCCAGCAGTCCGGGGGGATCCAGTTCCTACGAGCAGTACTTC.

The rearrangement joins TRBV28 to TRBJ1-2; 8 positions agree with TRBD1. J was trimmed by 6 bases and V by 3 bases; bases with no gene match: 12. This CDR3 contains 16 residues. CDR1 is MDHEN and CDR2 is SYDVKM in the germline V gene. For the CDR3, the DNA is TGTGCCAGCAGTTTCGGGGGGTTTCAGGGGGCGAATGGCTACACCTTC. It specifies CASSFGGFQGANGYTF.

The J gene is TRBJ1-5, the V gene TRBV30; D may be TRBD1 (5 bases). The CDR3 is made up of 13 amino acids. The ends were cut back, 0 bases at V and 4 bases at J, with 7 bases in the middle. CDR1 and CDR2 from the germline V gene are GTSNPN and SVGIG (reference sequence). The DNA of the CDR3 is TGTGCCTGGAGTGTAGGGGCTAATCAGCCCCAGCATTTT. Amino acids: CAWSVGANQPQHF. The whole variable domain, filled in from reference TRBV30 and TRBJ1-5, reads SQTIHQWPATLVQPVGSPLSLECTVEGTSNPNLYWYRQAAGRGLQLLFYSVGIGQISSEVPQNLSASRPQDRQFILSSKKLLLSDSGFYLCAWSVGANQPQHFGDGTRLSIL.

This clone was found a few times. CDR3 protein: CASSKGQRKSFTNTEAFF. The CDR3 DNA reads as TGTGCCAGTAGTAAAGGACAGCGCAAGAGCTTCACGAACACTGAAGCTTTCTTT. The chain carries TRBV19 and TRBJ1-1, with D maybe TRBD1 (6 bases). Trimming stripped 4 bases from V and 1 base from J, with 22 bases between. Germline lookup yields CDR1 LNHDA and CDR2 SQIVND (reference sequence). CDR3 length: 18 amino acids.

The V and J genes are TRBV27 and TRBJ2-5; TRBD2 matches 7 bases. J lost 3 bases, V lost 3 bases, and 7 bases had no gene match. CDR1 and CDR2 (germline): MNHEY, SMNVEV (reference sequence). The CDR3 covers 15 residues. This CDR3 is CASSFRGLGKETQYF. CDR3 bases: TGTGCCAGCAGTTTCAGAGGACTAGGGAAAGAGACCCAGTACTTC.

This chain joins TRBV9 and TRBJ1-4; D is undetermined. There are 14 residues in the CDR3. The germline gives CDR1 SGDLS, CDR2 YYNGEE. Trimming shortened V by 2 bases and J by 10 bases, and 15 bases separated the two germline ends. The DNA for the CDR3 is TGTGCCAGCAGCGTCGGACCGGAGGGATTAAAACTGTTTTTT. It yields the protein CASSVGPEGLKLFF.

The rearrangement joins TRBV6-6 to TRBJ1-2; 7 nucleotides line up with TRBD1. Germline V gene sequence: CDR1 MNHNY, CDR2 SVGAGI (reference sequence). V trimming: 2 bases; J trimming: 6 bases; junction bases outside the gene matches: 3. The CDR3 loop spans 13 amino acids. Written as DNA, the CDR3 is TGTGCCAGCAGTTACGAGACAGGGAATGGCTACACCTTC. As protein: CASSYETGNGYTF.

The V gene is TRBV9, the J gene TRBJ1-5; 8 bases align to TRBD1. The CDR3 runs to 15 residues. V gave up 0 bases and J gave up 5 bases; unmatched junction bases: 4. The germline gives CDR1 SGDLS, CDR2 YYNGEE. The CDR3 region is CASSVGGTGHQPQHF. The CDR3 DNA follows: TGTGCCAGCAGCGTAGGGGGGACAGGACATCAGCCCCAGCATTTT.

This chain joins TRBV7-2 and TRBJ2-2, with D possibly matching TRBD1 (6 bases). From germline, CDR1 is SGHTA and CDR2 FQGNSA. The CDR3 is 14 amino acids. Trimming removed 3 bases from V and 4 bases from J, with 9 bases in between. The CDR3 spells CASSFFRGTGELFF. CDR3 DNA: TGTGCCAGCAGCTTTTTCAGGGGCACCGGGGAGCTGTTTTTT. Drawing the rest from reference TRBV7-2 and TRBJ2-2, the complete variable domain is GAGVSQSPSNKVTEKGKDVELRCDPISGHTALYWYRQSLGQGLEFLIYFQGNSAPDKSGLPSDRFSAERTGGSVSTLTIQRTQQEDSAVYLCASSFFRGTGELFFGEGSRLTVL.

This clone was counted once. This sequence joins TRBV28 and TRBJ2-7, with D perhaps TRBD2 (6 bases). Trimming left V 5 bases short and J 4 bases short, with 15 bases between. CDR3 length: 14 amino acids. Germline CDR1 and CDR2: MDHEN and SYDVKM. In nucleotides, the CDR3 is TGTGCCAGCAGTGGGACTCCATCTGCATACGAGCAGTACTTC. Residues: CASSGTPSAYEQYF.

This clone was seen just once. The J gene is TRBJ2-5, the V gene TRBV20-1; tentatively, D is TRBD2 (6 bases). In germline, CDR1 is DFQATT, CDR2 SNEGSKA (reference sequence). Trimming took off 3 bases at V and 5 bases at J, with 7 bases between the two ends. The CDR3 covers 11 residues. The CDR3 protein is CSASSGETQYF. The CDR3, as DNA: TGCAGTGCTAGCAGCGGGGAGACCCAGTACTTC.

The chain links TRBV7-8 to TRBJ1-5, with 10 bases matching TRBD1. V lost 5 bases, J lost 2 bases, and 6 bases stayed unmatched. Germline V CDR1 and CDR2: SGHVS, FQNEAQ. The CDR3 has 16 residues. CDR3 amino acids: CASSKYGQGGNQPQHF. As DNA, the CDR3 is TGTGCCAGCAGCAAATATGGACAGGGGGGCAATCAGCCCCAGCATTTT.

On this clone itself: A read error may account for a junction end that differs from germline. V and J are TRBV7-9 and TRBJ2-5, with a tentative D call TRBD2 (6 bases). CDR3 length: 13 amino acids. The germline V gene encodes CDR1 SEHNR and CDR2 FQNEAQ (reference sequence). CDR3 in DNA: TGTTCCAGCAGCTTTGACCTAGCGGAGACCCAGTACTTC. Its protein is CSSSFDLAETQYF.

The chain recombines TRBV7-9 with TRBJ2-1; no clear D. Germline loops: CDR1 SEHNR, CDR2 FQNEAQ (reference sequence). Trimming removed 5 bases at V and 5 bases at J, with 13 bases between. The CDR3 totals 14 residues. DNA of the CDR3: TGTGCCAGCAGCCTTGTTATAGTGAACAATGAGCAGTTCTTC. The encoded protein is CASSLVIVNNEQFF.

V usage is TRBV5-4 and J usage is TRBJ2-5, with 11 bases lining up with TRBD1. The V gene's germline CDR1 is SGHNT and CDR2 YYREEE (reference sequence). Trimming removed 0 bases from V and 5 bases from J; junction bases left unmatched: 3. This CDR3 is built from 15 residues. This chain's CDR3 is CASSLGTGGAETQYF. The CDR3 DNA follows: TGTGCCAGCAGCTTGGGGACAGGGGGCGCGGAGACCCAGTACTTC.

V is TRBV5-1 and J is TRBJ2-5, with a possible D match to TRBD2 (6 bases). This CDR3 has 16 amino acids. Deletions cut 4 bases from V and 1 base from J, with 17 bases between. Looked up from germline, CDR1 is SGHRS and CDR2 is YFSETQ. DNA of the CDR3: TGCGCCAGCAGCCCCAACCCGGGACTTTCCCAAGAGACCCAGTACTTC. This encodes CASSPNPGLSQETQYF.

In its sample, this clone was seen a few times. The chain combines TRBV7-9 with TRBJ2-1; 7 nucleotides line up with TRBD1. The trim removed 2 bases at V and 2 bases at J, leaving 3 bases unmatched. CDR1 SEHNR and CDR2 FQNEAQ come from the germline V gene (reference sequence). The CDR3 loop spans 15 amino acids. The CDR3 nucleotides read TGTGCCAGCAGCTTACGAGGGGGCGCCTACAATGAGCAGTTCTTC. This encodes CASSLRGGAYNEQFF.

The V and J genes are TRBV7-9 and TRBJ1-2; D possibly corresponds to TRBD1 (6 bases). This CDR3 has 14 residues. The germline gives CDR1 SEHNR, CDR2 FQNEAQ (reference sequence). Trimming removed 1 base from V and 4 bases from J, with 10 bases in between. The DNA for the CDR3 is TGTGCCAGCAGCTTAGGGGGGCTGAGCTATGGCTACACCTTC. Residues: CASSLGGLSYGYTF.

This clone was detected only a few times. The chain couples TRBV5-1 to TRBJ2-5, with D perhaps matching TRBD2 (7 bases). V lost 4 bases, J lost 2 bases, and 18 bases lay in between. This CDR3 has 16 amino acids. The germline V gene encodes CDR1 SGHRS and CDR2 YFSETQ. CDR3 nucleotides: TGCGCCAGCAGCCTCGGAGGGGGGGCTATTCAAGAGACCCAGTACTTC. Protein: CASSLGGGAIQETQYF.

V is TRBV4-2 and J is TRBJ2-5, with 12 bases matching TRBD2. The length of the CDR3 is 17 residues. The germline gives CDR1 LGHNA, CDR2 YNFKEQ. J was trimmed by 5 bases and V by 4 bases; bases with no gene match: 11. The DNA of the CDR3 is TGTGCCAGCAGCCGAACCCCTAGCGGGGGGGCCGGGGAGACCCAGTACTTC. This translates into CASSRTPSGGAGETQYF.